The source of this TCR beta chain is a study of control samples from healthy donors and cancer patients. This CDR3 spans 16 amino acids. The germline gives CDR1 SGHAT, CDR2 FQNNGV. Unmatched junction bases numbered 3, after V lost 1 base and J lost 0 bases. Clones were read by immunoSEQ multiplex PCR, and TCRdb kept only the in-frame ones, dropping some. The table lists about 160,000 clones, about 87% of them singletons. Input material: blood. The rearrangement links TRBV11-2 to TRBJ1-2, with 9 bases identical to TRBD1. The clonotype comes from a man under 40 in good health. The CDR3 is CASSLAGTGSNYGYTF. The CDR3, as DNA: TGTGCCAGCAGCTTAGCCGGGACAGGGTCTAACTATGGCTACACCTTC. The complete variable domain, with remaining parts taken from reference TRBV11-2 and TRBJ1-2, reads EAGVAQSPRYKIIEKRQSVAFWCNPISGHATLYWYQQILGQGPKLLIQFQNNGVVDDSQLPKDRFSAERLKGVDSTLKIQPAKLEDSAVYLCASSLAGTGSNYGYTFGSGTRLTVV.